The source of this T cell receptor beta chain is a study of cytomegalovirus exposure and HLA in healthy donors. Study-wide results and caveats: The listing of about 150 TCR beta chains classed them as cytomegalovirus-associated.

Profiling relied on immunoSEQ multiplex PCR, and the TCRdb table lists in-frame clones only, not all of them. Among roughly 150,000 clones, about 87% were seen once, and the ten largest hold 8.7%. Trimming left V 7 bases short and J 3 bases short, with 10 bases between. The V gene's germline CDR1 is WNHNN and CDR2 SYGVQD (reference sequence). CDR3 length equals 13 residues. In regard to this clone: The antigen remains undetermined.

V and J are TRBV10-1 and TRBJ1-5, with D maybe TRBD1 (6 bases). Sequencing was done on a sample of PBMCs. The sequence was collected from a man between 18 and 35 years old in good health and CMV-seropositive. The CDR3: CASTGQPNQPQHF. Here the CDR3 DNA reads TGCGCCAGCACCGGACAGCCCAATCAGCCCCAGCATTTT.